This T cell receptor (beta chain) was identified during a study of T cells in Graves' hyperthyroidism and ophthalmopathy. CDR1 is MRHNA and CDR2 is SNTAGT in the germline V gene. This CDR3 comprises 13 residues. V lost 3 bases, J lost 5 bases, and 10 bases lay in between. Duration under 3 months, a NOSPECS grade of at least 4, and a Clinical Activity Score of at least 3 characterized the ophthalmopathy patients. The PBMCs were sourced from fresh peripheral blood (about 10 ml). Notes on the study in general: Through a model of 13 V-J features, ophthalmopathy was separated from stable hyperthyroidism.

Amplification of TCR beta CDR3 regions was performed using RNA transcripts as template. In the first-round RT-PCR of the TCR CDR3, the HTBI primer set was used. Using its own MiXCR run on the multiplex PCR reads, TCRdb lists one record per CDR3 protein. The sample lists about half a million distinct CDR3 sequences, approximately 24% occurring once. This clonotype was observed many times. Its antigen is currently unknown. The receptor was isolated from a woman between 25 and 40 years old with Graves' ophthalmopathy. V is TRBV6-4 and J is TRBJ2-5; TRBD1 might be the D (5 bases). The sequenced material came from blood. The CDR3 DNA is TGTGCCAGCAGTGAAGGGGCCGGGGAGACCCAGTACTTC. It encodes CASSEGAGETQYF.